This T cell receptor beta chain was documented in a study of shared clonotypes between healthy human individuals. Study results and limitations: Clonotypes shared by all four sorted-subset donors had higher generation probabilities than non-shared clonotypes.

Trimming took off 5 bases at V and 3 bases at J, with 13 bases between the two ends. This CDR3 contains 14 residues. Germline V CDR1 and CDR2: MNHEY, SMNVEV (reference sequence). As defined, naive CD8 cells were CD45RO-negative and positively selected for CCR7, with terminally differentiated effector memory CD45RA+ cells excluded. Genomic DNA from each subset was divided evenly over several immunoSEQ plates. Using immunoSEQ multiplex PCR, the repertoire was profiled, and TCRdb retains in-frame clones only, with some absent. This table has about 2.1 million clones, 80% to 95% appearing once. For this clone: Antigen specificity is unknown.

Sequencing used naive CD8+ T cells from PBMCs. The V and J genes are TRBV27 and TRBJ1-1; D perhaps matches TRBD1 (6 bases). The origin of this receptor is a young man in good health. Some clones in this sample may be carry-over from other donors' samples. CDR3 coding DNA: TGTGCCAGCAGTGACAGACAGGCGGACACTGAAGCTTTCTTT. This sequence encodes CASSDRQADTEAFF.